This T cell receptor (beta chain) was identified in a study of blood T cell repertoires in COVID-19. Study-wide background: Material from acute and convalescent COVID-19 was sourced from the United States, Italy and Spain.

Assay used: immunoSEQ multiplex PCR; TCRdb lists only in-frame clones, some missing. The sample consists of about 36,000 clones, about nine tenths of them appearing once. In germline, CDR1 is SGHAT, CDR2 FQNNGV. The CDR3 loop spans 14 amino acids. The germline V and J ends were trimmed by 5 bases and 4 bases, with 13 bases remaining between them. The clonotype originates from a man in his 70s with acute or convalescent COVID-19. The chain is built from TRBV11-2 and TRBJ2-3; TRBD2 is a possible D gene (5 bases). The sample comprised peripheral blood. This chain's CDR3 is CASSPTRSADTQYF. The DNA for the CDR3 is TGTGCCAGCAGCCCTACTAGGAGCGCAGATACGCAGTATTTT.